This is a list of T cell receptor beta chains from one sample in a study of T-cell memory formation after mild COVID-19. TCRdb itself ran the 5' RACE reads through MiXCR, one entry per CDR3 protein. The sample contains fewer than 700,000 distinct CDR3 sequences, about 20% of which appear only once. The sample consisted of PBMCs or a T cell subset sorted from them (not recorded which). Receptor source: an adult woman who had mild COVID-19 (a few samples of this study predate the infection). Cell type and time point are not known. The CDR3 runs from the conserved cysteine through the conserved F or W. Fields, in order: clone size, D gene, J gene, V gene, CDR3 protein, CDR3 DNA. A D gene is named only where the DNA matches it firmly. Clone size is stated in some rows and not others, as once, few, many or a class when expanded.

clone size: .
D gene: .
J gene: TRBJ2-2
V gene: TRBV18
CDR3 protein: CASSPSLGGMETGELFF
CDR3 DNA: TGTGCCAGCTCACCAAGTCTCGGCGGGATGGAGACCGGGGAGCTGTTTTTT

clone size: .
D gene: .
J gene: TRBJ2-1
V gene: TRBV9
CDR3 protein: CASSPRGRGYNEQFF
CDR3 DNA: TGTGCCAGCAGCCCTAGGGGACGGGGCTATAATGAGCAGTTCTTC

clone size: .
D gene: TRBD1
J gene: TRBJ1-2
V gene: TRBV18
CDR3 protein: CASSPGTAPYGYTF
CDR3 DNA: TGTGCCAGCTCACCAGGGACAGCGCCCTATGGCTACACCTTC

clone size: .
D gene: .
J gene: TRBJ1-3
V gene: TRBV19
CDR3 protein: CASSMGPTTTIGNTIYF
CDR3 DNA: TGTGCCAGTAGTATGGGACCAACCACGACGATCGGAAACACCATATATTTT

clone size: few
D gene: TRBD2
J gene: TRBJ2-7
V gene: TRBV4-3
CDR3 protein: CASSQMTSGRYEQYF
CDR3 DNA: TGCGCCAGCAGCCAGATGACTAGCGGGCGATACGAGCAGTACTTC

clone size: .
D gene: TRBD2
J gene: TRBJ2-1
V gene: TRBV12-3/TRBV12-4
CDR3 protein: CASHGVAGESGTYNEQFF
CDR3 DNA: TGTGCCAGCCACGGGGTAGCGGGAGAATCGGGGACCTACAATGAGCAGTTCTTC

clone size: .
D gene: TRBD2
J gene: TRBJ2-2
V gene: TRBV7-9
CDR3 protein: CASSPGTSGRPANTGELFF
CDR3 DNA: TGTGCCAGCAGCCCAGGGACTAGCGGGAGGCCAGCGAACACCGGGGAGCTGTTTTTT

clone size: .
D gene: .
J gene: TRBJ1-1
V gene: TRBV5-1
CDR3 protein: CASRPGVSNTEAFF
CDR3 DNA: TGCGCCAGCAGGCCAGGGGTCTCGAACACTGAAGCTTTCTTT

clone size: .
D gene: TRBD1
J gene: TRBJ2-2
V gene: TRBV25-1
CDR3 protein: CASSTTRTGNTGELFF
CDR3 DNA: TGTGCCAGCAGTACCACCCGGACAGGGAACACCGGGGAGCTGTTTTTT

clone size: .
D gene: TRBD2
J gene: TRBJ2-1
V gene: TRBV24-1
CDR3 protein: CATSESISGGSYNEQFF
CDR3 DNA: TGTGCCACCAGTGAGTCCATTAGCGGGGGGTCCTACAATGAGCAGTTCTTC

clone size: few
D gene: .
J gene: TRBJ1-2
V gene: TRBV18
CDR3 protein: CASSPADTGYGYTF
CDR3 DNA: TGTGCCAGCTCACCGGCGGACACAGGCTATGGCTACACCTTC

clone size: .
D gene: TRBD2
J gene: TRBJ2-3
V gene: TRBV24-1
CDR3 protein: CATSERGLAGTDTQYF
CDR3 DNA: TGTGCCACCAGTGAACGAGGACTAGCGGGAACAGATACGCAGTATTTT

clone size: .
D gene: TRBD2
J gene: TRBJ2-6
V gene: TRBV5-1
CDR3 protein: CASSSLTSFGSGANVLTF
CDR3 DNA: TGCGCCAGCAGCTCTTTGACTAGCTTCGGGTCTGGGGCCAACGTCCTGACTTTC

clone size: .
D gene: TRBD1
J gene: TRBJ2-5
V gene: TRBV23-1
CDR3 protein: CASSPALQGRETQYF
CDR3 DNA: TGCGCCAGCAGTCCTGCCCTACAGGGGCGGGAGACCCAGTACTTC

clone size: .
D gene: .
J gene: TRBJ2-5
V gene: TRBV11-2
CDR3 protein: CASSPLRTGVGETQYF
CDR3 DNA: TGTGCCAGCAGCCCTCTTCGAACCGGGGTAGGAGAGACCCAGTACTTC

clone size: .
D gene: TRBD2
J gene: TRBJ2-1
V gene: TRBV3-1
CDR3 protein: CASRRAGGGDNEQFF
CDR3 DNA: TGTGCCAGCAGACGAGCGGGAGGGGGGGACAATGAGCAGTTCTTC

clone size: .
D gene: .
J gene: TRBJ2-7
V gene: TRBV9
CDR3 protein: CASSVDGRADEQYF
CDR3 DNA: TGTGCCAGCAGCGTAGATGGCAGGGCTGACGAGCAGTACTTC

clone size: .
D gene: TRBD1
J gene: TRBJ1-2
V gene: TRBV3-1
CDR3 protein: CASSQGTGAYGYTF
CDR3 DNA: TGTGCCAGCAGCCAAGGAACAGGGGCTTATGGCTACACCTTC

clone size: few
D gene: TRBD1
J gene: TRBJ1-1
V gene: TRBV6-1
CDR3 protein: CASSELGQGKTEAFF
CDR3 DNA: TGTGCCAGCAGTGAATTAGGACAGGGAAAGACTGAAGCTTTCTTT

clone size: few
D gene: TRBD1
J gene: TRBJ2-2
V gene: TRBV15
CDR3 protein: CATSARTGGGGELFF
CDR3 DNA: TGTGCCACCAGCGCTCGGACAGGGGGCGGGGGGGAGCTGTTTTTT

clone size: .
D gene: .
J gene: TRBJ2-7
V gene: TRBV4-1
CDR3 protein: CASSRTLTNYEQYF
CDR3 DNA: TGCGCCAGCAGCCGGACACTTACAAATTACGAGCAGTACTTC

clone size: .
D gene: TRBD2
J gene: TRBJ2-4
V gene: TRBV27
CDR3 protein: CASSVLAGGLAKNIQYF
CDR3 DNA: TGTGCCAGCAGTGTACTAGCGGGGGGACTAGCCAAAAACATTCAGTACTTC

clone size: few
D gene: .
J gene: TRBJ2-3
V gene: TRBV11-2
CDR3 protein: CASSPELRSQYF
CDR3 DNA: TGTGCCAGCAGCCCCGAACTCCGATCGCAGTATTTT

clone size: .
D gene: .
J gene: TRBJ1-2
V gene: TRBV9
CDR3 protein: CASSHTGKPDYGYTF
CDR3 DNA: TGTGCCAGCAGCCATACAGGGAAACCCGACTATGGCTACACCTTC

clone size: few
D gene: .
J gene: TRBJ1-2
V gene: TRBV20-1
CDR3 protein: CSASSRAGYTF
CDR3 DNA: TGCAGTGCTAGTAGCAGGGCGGGCTACACCTTC

clone size: .
D gene: .
J gene: TRBJ2-5
V gene: TRBV1
CDR3 protein: CTSSSGAETQYF
CDR3 DNA: TGCACCAGCAGTTCGGGGGCGGAGACCCAGTACTTC

clone size: .
D gene: .
J gene: TRBJ2-1
V gene: TRBV15
CDR3 protein: CATRNSDSYNEQFF
CDR3 DNA: TGTGCCACCAGAAACTCCGACTCCTACAATGAGCAGTTCTTC

clone size: few
D gene: TRBD1
J gene: TRBJ2-2
V gene: TRBV3-1
CDR3 protein: CASSQGTGIAGELFF
CDR3 DNA: TGTGCCAGCAGCCAAGGGACAGGGATCGCCGGGGAGCTGTTTTTT

clone size: many
D gene: TRBD1
J gene: TRBJ1-4
V gene: TRBV4-1
CDR3 protein: CASSGTGGLSNEKLFF
CDR3 DNA: TGCGCCAGCAGCGGGACAGGGGGCCTCTCTAATGAAAAACTGTTTTTT

clone size: .
D gene: TRBD1
J gene: TRBJ2-7
V gene: TRBV29-1
CDR3 protein: CSVAGDRLYYEQYF
CDR3 DNA: TGCAGCGTTGCGGGGGACAGGCTGTACTACGAGCAGTACTTC

clone size: .
D gene: .
J gene: TRBJ1-1
V gene: TRBV20-1
CDR3 protein: CSARTAAEAFF
CDR3 DNA: TGCAGTGCTAGGACAGCTGCGGAAGCTTTCTTT

clone size: .
D gene: TRBD2
J gene: TRBJ2-7
V gene: TRBV20-1
CDR3 protein: CSAGTSGAYEQYF
CDR3 DNA: TGCAGTGCCGGGACTAGCGGGGCCTACGAGCAGTACTTC

clone size: .
D gene: TRBD1
J gene: TRBJ2-3
V gene: TRBV29-1
CDR3 protein: CSVEDWTGPSTDTQYF
CDR3 DNA: TGCAGCGTTGAAGATTGGACAGGACCTAGCACAGATACGCAGTATTTT

clone size: .
D gene: TRBD1
J gene: TRBJ2-7
V gene: TRBV6-1
CDR3 protein: CASSIRTGTYEQYF
CDR3 DNA: TGTGCCAGCAGTATCCGGACAGGGACCTACGAGCAGTACTTC

clone size: few
D gene: TRBD1
J gene: TRBJ2-7
V gene: TRBV11-2
CDR3 protein: CASSRDRDYEQYF
CDR3 DNA: TGTGCCAGCAGCCGGGACAGGGATTACGAGCAGTACTTC

clone size: .
D gene: .
J gene: TRBJ1-2
V gene: TRBV6-6
CDR3 protein: CASSPREDSYYGYTF
CDR3 DNA: TGTGCCAGCAGTCCCCGCGAGGACTCTTACTATGGCTACACCTTC

clone size: few
D gene: TRBD1
J gene: TRBJ1-1
V gene: TRBV7-9
CDR3 protein: CASSRTGLRNTEAFF
CDR3 DNA: TGTGCCAGCAGCCGGACAGGGTTAAGGAACACTGAAGCTTTCTTT

clone size: .
D gene: .
J gene: TRBJ1-2
V gene: TRBV19
CDR3 protein: CASSAGTTNYGYTF
CDR3 DNA: TGTGCCAGTAGTGCCGGGACCACCAACTATGGCTACACCTTC

clone size: many
D gene: TRBD2
J gene: TRBJ2-3
V gene: TRBV20-1
CDR3 protein: CSARDLRRGEADTQYF
CDR3 DNA: TGCAGTGCTAGAGATCTCAGGCGGGGGGAGGCAGATACGCAGTATTTT

clone size: .
D gene: .
J gene: TRBJ2-3
V gene: TRBV18
CDR3 protein: CASSPPVATDTQYF
CDR3 DNA: TGTGCCAGCTCACCACCGGTTGCCACAGATACGCAGTATTTT

clone size: .
D gene: TRBD1
J gene: TRBJ2-7
V gene: TRBV6-5
CDR3 protein: CASSYIIGGRDSKPYEQYF
CDR3 DNA: TGTGCCAGCAGTTACATCATCGGAGGTAGGGACAGCAAACCCTACGAGCAGTACTTC

clone size: few
D gene: .
J gene: TRBJ2-3
V gene: TRBV27
CDR3 protein: CASSFMGGTRTAGTQYF
CDR3 DNA: TGTGCCAGCAGTTTCATGGGGGGCACCCGGACCGCCGGTACGCAGTATTTT

clone size: .
D gene: .
J gene: TRBJ2-7
V gene: TRBV20-1
CDR3 protein: CSARDRRSYEQYF
CDR3 DNA: TGCAGTGCTAGAGACAGGCGCTCCTACGAGCAGTACTTC